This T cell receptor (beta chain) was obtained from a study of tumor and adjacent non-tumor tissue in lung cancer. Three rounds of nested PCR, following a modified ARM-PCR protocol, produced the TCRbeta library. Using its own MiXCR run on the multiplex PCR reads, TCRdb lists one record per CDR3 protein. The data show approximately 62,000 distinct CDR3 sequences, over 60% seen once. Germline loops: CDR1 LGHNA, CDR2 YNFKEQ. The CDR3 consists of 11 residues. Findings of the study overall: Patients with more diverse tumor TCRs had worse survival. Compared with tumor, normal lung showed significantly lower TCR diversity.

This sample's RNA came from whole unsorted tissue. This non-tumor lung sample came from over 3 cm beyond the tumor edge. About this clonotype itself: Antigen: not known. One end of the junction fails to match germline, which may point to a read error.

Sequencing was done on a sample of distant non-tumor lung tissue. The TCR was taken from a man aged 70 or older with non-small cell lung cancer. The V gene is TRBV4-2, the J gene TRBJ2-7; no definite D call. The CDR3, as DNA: TGTGCCAGCAGCCATGGATACAAGCAGTGCTTC. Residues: CASSHGYKQCF.